Reported below is one T cell receptor (beta chain). This record belongs to a study of blood T cell repertoires in COVID-19. Only in-frame clones appear in the TCRdb table, and some are missing; sequencing was by immunoSEQ multiplex PCR. The repertoire has 70,000 or so clones, around three quarters of them found once; the top ten carry approximately 16%. CDR3 length: 17 residues. V lost 5 bases and J lost 2, with 21 bases in between. Germline V gene sequence: CDR1 SGHAT, CDR2 FQNNGV. The sequenced sample was peripheral blood. This TCR was sampled from a man in his sixties with acute or convalescent COVID-19. The chain couples TRBV11-2 to TRBJ1-1; TRBD1 is a possible D gene (5 bases). The CDR3 loop reads CASSRNLDPQGNTEAFF. The CDR3 nucleotides read TGTGCCAGCAGCCGAAACCTCGATCCTCAGGGTAACACTGAAGCTTTCTTT.